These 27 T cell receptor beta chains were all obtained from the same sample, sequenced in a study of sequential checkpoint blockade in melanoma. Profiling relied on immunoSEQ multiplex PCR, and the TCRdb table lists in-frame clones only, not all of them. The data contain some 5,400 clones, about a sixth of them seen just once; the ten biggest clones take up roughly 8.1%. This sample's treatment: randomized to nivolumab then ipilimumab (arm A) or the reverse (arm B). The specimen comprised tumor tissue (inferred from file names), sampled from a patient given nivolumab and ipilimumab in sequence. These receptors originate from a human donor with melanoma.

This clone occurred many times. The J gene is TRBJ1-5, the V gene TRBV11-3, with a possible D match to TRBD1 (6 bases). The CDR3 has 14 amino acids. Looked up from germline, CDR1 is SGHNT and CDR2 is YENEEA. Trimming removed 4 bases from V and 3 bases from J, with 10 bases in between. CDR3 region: CASSSTGNNQPQHF. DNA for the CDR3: TGTGCCAGCAGCTCAACAGGGAACAATCAGCCCCAGCATTTT.

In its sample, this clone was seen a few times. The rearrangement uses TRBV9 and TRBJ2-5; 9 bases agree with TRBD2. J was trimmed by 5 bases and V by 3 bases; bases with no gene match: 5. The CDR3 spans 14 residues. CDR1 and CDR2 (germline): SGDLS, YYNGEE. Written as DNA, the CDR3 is TGTGCCAGCAGCGGCGGGGGGGGATTGGAGACCCAGTACTTC. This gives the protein CASSGGGGLETQYF.

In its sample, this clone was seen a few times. The CDR3 region has the DNA TGCAGCGTGAGGACGGTCTCCTACGAGCAGTACTTC. It yields the protein CSVRTVSYEQYF. The gene calls are TRBV29-1 and TRBJ2-7; D gene ambiguous. V dropped 6 bases and J dropped 0 bases, with 9 bases sitting between them. The CDR3 has 12 amino acids. Germline assignment: CDR1 SQVTM and CDR2 ANQGSEA.

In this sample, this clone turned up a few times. The CDR3 reads CASSDSEPGNTIYF. The CDR3 DNA sequence: TGTGCCAGCAGTGACAGCGAACCTGGAAACACCATATATTTT. The rearrangement links TRBV6-8 to TRBJ1-3, with a weak D call TRBD1 (5 bases). This CDR3 comprises 14 residues. V was trimmed by 5 bases and J by 2 bases, leaving 10 bases between them. Germline loops: CDR1 MNHGY, CDR2 SAAAGT.

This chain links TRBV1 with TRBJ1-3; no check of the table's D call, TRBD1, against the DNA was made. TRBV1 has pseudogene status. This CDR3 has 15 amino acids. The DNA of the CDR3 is TGCGCCAGCAGTAGGGACAGGAGCTCTGGAAACACCATATATTTT. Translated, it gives CASSRDRSSGNTIYF.

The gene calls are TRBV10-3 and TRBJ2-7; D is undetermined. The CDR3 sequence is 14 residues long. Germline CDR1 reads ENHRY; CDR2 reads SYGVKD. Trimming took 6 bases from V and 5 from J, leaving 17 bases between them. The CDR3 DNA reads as TGTGCCATCAGACGCGCCGGGTCTTTCGACGAGCAGTACTTC. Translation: CAIRRAGSFDEQYF.

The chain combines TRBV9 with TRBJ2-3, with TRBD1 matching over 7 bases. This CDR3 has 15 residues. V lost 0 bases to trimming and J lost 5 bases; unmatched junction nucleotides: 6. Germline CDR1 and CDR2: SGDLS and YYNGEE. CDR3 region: CASSVVTGIGDTQYF. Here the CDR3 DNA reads TGTGCCAGCAGCGTAGTGACAGGGATTGGAGATACGCAGTATTTT.

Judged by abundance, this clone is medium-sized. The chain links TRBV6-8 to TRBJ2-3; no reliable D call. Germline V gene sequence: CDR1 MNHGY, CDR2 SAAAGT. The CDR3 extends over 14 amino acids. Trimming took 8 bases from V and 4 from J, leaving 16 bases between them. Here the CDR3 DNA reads TGTGCCAGCGAAACGTCTCATACTCCAGATACGCAGTATTTT. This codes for CASETSHTPDTQYF.

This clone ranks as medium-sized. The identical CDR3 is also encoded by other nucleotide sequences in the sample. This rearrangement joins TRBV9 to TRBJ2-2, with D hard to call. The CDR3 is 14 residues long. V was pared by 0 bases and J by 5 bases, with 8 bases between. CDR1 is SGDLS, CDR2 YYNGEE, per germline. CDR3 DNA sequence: TGTGCCAGCAGCGTAGCAACTGGTACCGGGGAGCTGTTTTTT. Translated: CASSVATGTGELFF.

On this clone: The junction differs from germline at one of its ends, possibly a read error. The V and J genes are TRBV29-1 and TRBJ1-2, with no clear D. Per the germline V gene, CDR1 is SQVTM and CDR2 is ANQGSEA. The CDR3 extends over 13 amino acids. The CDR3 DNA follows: TGCAGCGTGGAAGGACGAGGGCTCGATGGCTACACCTTC. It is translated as CSVEGRGLDGYTF.

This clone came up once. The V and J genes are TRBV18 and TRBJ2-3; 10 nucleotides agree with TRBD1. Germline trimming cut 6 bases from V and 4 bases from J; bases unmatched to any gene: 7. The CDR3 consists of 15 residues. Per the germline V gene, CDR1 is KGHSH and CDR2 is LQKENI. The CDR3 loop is CASSLRTGGADTQYF. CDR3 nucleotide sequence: TGTGCCAGCTCCCTCAGGACAGGGGGGGCAGATACGCAGTATTTT.

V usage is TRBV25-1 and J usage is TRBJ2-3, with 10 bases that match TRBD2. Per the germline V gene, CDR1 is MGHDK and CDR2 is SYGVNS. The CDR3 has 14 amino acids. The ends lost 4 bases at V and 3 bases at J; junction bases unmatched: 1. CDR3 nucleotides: TGTGCCAGCAGTGTTAGCGGGGGGACAGATACGCAGTATTTT. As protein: CASSVSGGTDTQYF.

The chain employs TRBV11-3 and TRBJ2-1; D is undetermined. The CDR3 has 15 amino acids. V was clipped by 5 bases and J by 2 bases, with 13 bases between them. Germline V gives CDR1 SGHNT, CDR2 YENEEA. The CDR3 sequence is CASSPKRGPYNEQFF. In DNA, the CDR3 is TGTGCCAGCAGCCCGAAAAGAGGACCCTACAATGAGCAGTTCTTC.

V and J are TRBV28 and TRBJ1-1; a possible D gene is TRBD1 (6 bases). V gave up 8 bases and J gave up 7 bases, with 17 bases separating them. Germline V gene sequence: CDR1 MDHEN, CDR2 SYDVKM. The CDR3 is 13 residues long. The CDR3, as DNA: TGTGCCAGCCGGGAGGGGGGCTTTGGTGAAGCTTTCTTT. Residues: CASREGGFGEAFF.

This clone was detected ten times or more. CDR3: CASSVDGTSPYEQYF. CDR3 nucleotides: TGTGCCAGCAGCGTAGATGGGACTAGCCCCTACGAGCAGTACTTC. This chain links TRBV9 with TRBJ2-7; TRBD2 agrees at 9 bases. V shed 0 bases and J 2 bases; nucleotides not matched to a gene: 3. Germline values: CDR1 SGDLS, CDR2 YYNGEE. This CDR3 is built from 15 residues.

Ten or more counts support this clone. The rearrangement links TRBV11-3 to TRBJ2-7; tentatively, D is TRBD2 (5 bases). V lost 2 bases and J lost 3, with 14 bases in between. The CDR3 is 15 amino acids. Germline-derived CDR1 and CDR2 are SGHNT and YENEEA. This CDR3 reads CASSLKRTAFYEQYF. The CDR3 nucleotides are TGTGCCAGCAGCTTAAAGCGGACCGCCTTCTACGAGCAGTACTTC.

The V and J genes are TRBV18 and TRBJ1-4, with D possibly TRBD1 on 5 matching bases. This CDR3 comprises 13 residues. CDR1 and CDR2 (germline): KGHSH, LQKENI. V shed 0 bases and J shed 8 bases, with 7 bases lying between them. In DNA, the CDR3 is TGTGCCAGCTCACCACCGGAGGGGGAAAAACTGTTTTTT. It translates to CASSPPEGEKLFF.

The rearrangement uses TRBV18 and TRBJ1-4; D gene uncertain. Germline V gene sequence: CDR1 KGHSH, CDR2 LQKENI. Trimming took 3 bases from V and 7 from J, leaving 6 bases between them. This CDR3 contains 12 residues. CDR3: CASSPRGEKLFF. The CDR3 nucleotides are TGTGCCAGCTCACCCCGAGGTGAAAAACTGTTTTTT. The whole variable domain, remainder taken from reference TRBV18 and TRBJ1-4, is NAGVMQNPRHLVRRRGQEARLRCSPMKGHSHVYWYRQLPEEGLKFMVYLQKENIIDESGMPKERFSAEFPKEGPSILRIQQVVRGDSAAYFCASSPRGEKLFFGSGTQLSVL.

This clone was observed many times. This CDR3 is CASSLQQGGYSNQPQHF. The CDR3 nucleotides read TGTGCCAGCAGCTTACAACAGGGGGGGTATAGCAATCAGCCCCAGCATTTT. The chain joins TRBV11-3 to TRBJ1-5, with TRBD1 matching over 8 bases. V was pared by 2 bases and J by 0 bases, with 6 bases of the junction left unmatched. CDR1 and CDR2 (germline): SGHNT, YENEEA. There are 17 residues in the CDR3.

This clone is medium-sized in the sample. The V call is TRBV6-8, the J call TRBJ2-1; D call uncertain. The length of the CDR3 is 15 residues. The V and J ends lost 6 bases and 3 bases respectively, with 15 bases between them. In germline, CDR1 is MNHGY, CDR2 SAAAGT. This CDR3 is CASSLKFSSYNEQFF. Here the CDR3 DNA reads TGTGCCAGCAGCCTAAAATTCTCGAGCTACAATGAGCAGTTCTTC.

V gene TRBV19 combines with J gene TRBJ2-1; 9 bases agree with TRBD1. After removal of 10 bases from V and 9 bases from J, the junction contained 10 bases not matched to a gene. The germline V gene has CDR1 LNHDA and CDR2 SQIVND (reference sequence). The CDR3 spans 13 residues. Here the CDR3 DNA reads TGTGCCACTCAGAGGGACAGGGCTGGTGAGCAGTTCTTC. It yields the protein CATQRDRAGEQFF. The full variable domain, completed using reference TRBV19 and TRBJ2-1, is DGGITQSPKYLFRKEGQNVTLSCEQNLNHDAMYWYRQDPGQGLRLIYYSQIVNDFQKGDIAEGYSVSREKKESFPLTVTSAQKNPTAFYLCATQRDRAGEQFFGPGTRLTVL.

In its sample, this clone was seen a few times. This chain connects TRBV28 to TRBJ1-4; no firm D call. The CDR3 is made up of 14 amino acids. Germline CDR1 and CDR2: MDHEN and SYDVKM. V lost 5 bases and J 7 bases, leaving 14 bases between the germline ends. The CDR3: CASSRLTIGEKLFF. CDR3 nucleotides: TGTGCCAGCAGTCGCCTGACAATCGGTGAAAAACTGTTTTTT.

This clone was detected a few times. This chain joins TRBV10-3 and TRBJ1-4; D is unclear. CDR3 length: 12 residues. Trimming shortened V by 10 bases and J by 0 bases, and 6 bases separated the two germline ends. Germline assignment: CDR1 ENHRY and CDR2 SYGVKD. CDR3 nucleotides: TGTGCCAAAGAGGCAACTAATGAAAAACTGTTTTTT. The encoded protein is CAKEATNEKLFF.

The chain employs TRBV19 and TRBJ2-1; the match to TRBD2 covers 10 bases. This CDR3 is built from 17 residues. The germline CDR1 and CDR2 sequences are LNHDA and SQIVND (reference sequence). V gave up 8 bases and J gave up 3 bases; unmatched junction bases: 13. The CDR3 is CASPPRLAGECYNEQFF. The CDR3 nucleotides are TGTGCCAGTCCCCCCCGGCTAGCGGGGGAGTGCTACAATGAGCAGTTCTTC.

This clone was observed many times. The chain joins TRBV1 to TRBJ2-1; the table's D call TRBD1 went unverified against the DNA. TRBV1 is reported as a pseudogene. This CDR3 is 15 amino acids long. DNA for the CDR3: TGCGCCAGCAGCCCGATCCCGGACAGGTTCAGGGAGCAGTTCTTC. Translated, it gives CASSPIPDRFREQFF.

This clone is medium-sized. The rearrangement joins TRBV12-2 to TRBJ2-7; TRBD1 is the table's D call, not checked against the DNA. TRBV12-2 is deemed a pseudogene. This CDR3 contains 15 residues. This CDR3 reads CASRLDRQSSYEQYF. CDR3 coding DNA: TGTGCAAGTCGCCTGGACCGACAGAGCTCCTACGAGCAGTACTTC.

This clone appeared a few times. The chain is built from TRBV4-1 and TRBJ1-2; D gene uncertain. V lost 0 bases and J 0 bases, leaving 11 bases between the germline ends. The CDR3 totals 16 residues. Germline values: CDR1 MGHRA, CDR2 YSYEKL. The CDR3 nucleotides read TGCGCCAGCAGCCAAGACTCGACTCTAACTAACTATGGCTACACCTTC. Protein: CASSQDSTLTNYGYTF.